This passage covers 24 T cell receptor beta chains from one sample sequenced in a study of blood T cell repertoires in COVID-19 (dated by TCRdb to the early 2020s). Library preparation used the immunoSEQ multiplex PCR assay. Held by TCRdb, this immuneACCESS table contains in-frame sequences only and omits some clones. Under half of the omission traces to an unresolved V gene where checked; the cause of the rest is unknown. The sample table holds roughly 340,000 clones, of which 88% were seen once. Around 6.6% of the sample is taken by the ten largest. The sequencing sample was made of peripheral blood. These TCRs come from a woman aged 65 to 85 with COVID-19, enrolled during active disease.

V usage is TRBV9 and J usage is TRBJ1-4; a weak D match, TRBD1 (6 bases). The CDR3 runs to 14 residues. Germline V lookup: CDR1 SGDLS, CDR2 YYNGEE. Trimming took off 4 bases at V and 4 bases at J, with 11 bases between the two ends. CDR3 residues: CASSPGDSNEKLFF. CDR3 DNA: TGTGCCAGCAGCCCAGGGGATAGTAATGAAAAACTGTTTTTT.

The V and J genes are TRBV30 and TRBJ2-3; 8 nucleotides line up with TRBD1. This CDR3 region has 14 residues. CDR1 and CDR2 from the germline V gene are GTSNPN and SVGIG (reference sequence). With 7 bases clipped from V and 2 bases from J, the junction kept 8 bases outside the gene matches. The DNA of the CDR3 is TGTGCCTTGGGACCGGGACAGGTCACAGATACGCAGTATTTT. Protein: CALGPGQVTDTQYF. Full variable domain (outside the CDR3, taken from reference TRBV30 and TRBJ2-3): SQTIHQWPATLVQPVGSPLSLECTVEGTSNPNLYWYRQAAGRGLQLLFYSVGIGQISSEVPQNLSASRPQDRQFILSSKKLLLSDSGFYLCALGPGQVTDTQYFGPGTRLTVL.

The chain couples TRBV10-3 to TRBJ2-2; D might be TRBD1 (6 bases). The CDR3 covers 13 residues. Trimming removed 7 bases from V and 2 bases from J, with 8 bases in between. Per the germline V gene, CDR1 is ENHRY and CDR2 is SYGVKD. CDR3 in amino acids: CAINRENTGELFF. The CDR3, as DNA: TGTGCCATCAACAGGGAAAACACCGGGGAGCTGTTTTTT.

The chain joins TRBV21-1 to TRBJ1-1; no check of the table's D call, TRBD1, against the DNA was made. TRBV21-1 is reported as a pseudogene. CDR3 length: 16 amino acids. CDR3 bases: TGTGCCAGCAGCAAATATGGGGACAGGGGGCGGACTGAAGCTTTCTTT. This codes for CASSKYGDRGRTEAFF.

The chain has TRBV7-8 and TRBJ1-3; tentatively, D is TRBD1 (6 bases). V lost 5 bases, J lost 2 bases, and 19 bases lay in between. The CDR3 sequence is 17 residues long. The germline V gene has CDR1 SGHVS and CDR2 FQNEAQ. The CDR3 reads CASSHSRTATTGNTIYF. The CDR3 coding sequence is TGTGCCAGCAGCCACTCGCGGACAGCGACAACTGGAAACACCATATATTTT.

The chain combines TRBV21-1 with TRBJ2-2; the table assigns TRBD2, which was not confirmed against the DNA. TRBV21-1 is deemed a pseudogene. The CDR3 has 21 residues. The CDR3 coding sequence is TGTGCCAGCAGCAAAACCCCCCCCGGGCTAGCGGGGGCCCTATATGGCGGGGAGCTGTTTTTT. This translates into CASSKTPPGLAGALYGGELFF.

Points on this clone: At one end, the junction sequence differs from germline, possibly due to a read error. CDR3 nucleotides: TGTGCCAGCAGCTTAGCCCATAACCCGGGACAGCTCTTC. The encoded protein is CASSLAHNPGQLF. The chain is built from TRBV11-2 and TRBJ2-7, with TRBD1 identical over 7 bases. This CDR3 has 13 amino acids. In germline, CDR1 is SGHAT, CDR2 FQNNGV.

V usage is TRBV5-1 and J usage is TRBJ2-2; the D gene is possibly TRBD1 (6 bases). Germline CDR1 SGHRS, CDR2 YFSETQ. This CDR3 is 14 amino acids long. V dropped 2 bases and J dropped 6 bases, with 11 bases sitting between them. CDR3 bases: TGCGCCAGCAGCTTAACAGGGTACCCCGGGGAGCTGTTTTTT. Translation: CASSLTGYPGELFF.

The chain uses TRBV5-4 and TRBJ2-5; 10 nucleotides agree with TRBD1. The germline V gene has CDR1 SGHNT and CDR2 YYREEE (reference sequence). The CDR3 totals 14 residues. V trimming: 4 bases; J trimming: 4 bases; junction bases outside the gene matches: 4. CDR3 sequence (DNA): TGTGCCAGCAGCGAGGACAGGGGGGCAGAGACCCAGTACTTC. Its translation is CASSEDRGAETQYF.

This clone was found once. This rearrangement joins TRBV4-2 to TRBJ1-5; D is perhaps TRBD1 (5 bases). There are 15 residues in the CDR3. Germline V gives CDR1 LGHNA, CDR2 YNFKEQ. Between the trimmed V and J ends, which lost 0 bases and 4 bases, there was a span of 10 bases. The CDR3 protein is CASSQETATNQPQHF. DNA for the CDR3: TGTGCCAGCAGCCAAGAGACAGCTACGAATCAGCCCCAGCATTTT.

CDR3: CASSPPRRDNEQFF. The CDR3 coding sequence is TGTGCCAGCTCACCACCTCGCAGGGACAATGAGCAGTTCTTC. The V and J genes are TRBV18 and TRBJ2-1; maybe TRBD1 (5 bases). Trimming stripped 0 bases from V and 5 bases from J, with 8 bases between. There are 14 residues in the CDR3. Germline CDR1 reads KGHSH; CDR2 reads LQKENI.

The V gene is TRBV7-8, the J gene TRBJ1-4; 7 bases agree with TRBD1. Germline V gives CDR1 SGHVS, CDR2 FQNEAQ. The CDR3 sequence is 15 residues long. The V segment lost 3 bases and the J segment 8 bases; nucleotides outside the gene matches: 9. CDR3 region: CASSFSGDSYEKLFF. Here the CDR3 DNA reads TGTGCCAGCAGCTTCTCGGGGGACAGTTACGAAAAACTGTTTTTT.

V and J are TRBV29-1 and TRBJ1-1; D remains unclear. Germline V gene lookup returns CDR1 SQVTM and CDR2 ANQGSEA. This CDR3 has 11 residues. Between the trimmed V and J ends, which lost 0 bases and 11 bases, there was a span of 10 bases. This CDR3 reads CSVEDQREAFF. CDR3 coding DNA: TGCAGCGTTGAAGATCAGAGGGAGGCTTTCTTT. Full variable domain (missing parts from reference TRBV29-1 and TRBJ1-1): SAVISQKPSRDICQRGTSLTIQCQVDSQVTMMFWYRQQPGQSLTLIATANQGSEATYESGFVIDKFPISRPNLTFSTLTVSNMSPEDSSIYLCSVEDQREAFFGQGTRLTVV.

The CDR3 DNA sequence: TGTGCCAGCAGCTTGGGCGGGAAGGGCACCGGGGAGCTGTTTTTT. This translates into CASSLGGKGTGELFF. The chain links TRBV5-6 to TRBJ2-2; perhaps TRBD2 as D (6 bases). V was trimmed by 0 bases and J by 4 bases, leaving 10 bases between them. Looked up from germline, CDR1 is SGHDT and CDR2 is YYEEEE. The CDR3 consists of 15 residues.

The DNA for the CDR3 is TGTGCCAGCGAGGAAGTGGAAAAACTGTTTTTT. Translated, it gives CASEEVEKLFF. This chain uses TRBV7-9 with TRBJ1-4, with D uncertain. Germline CDR1 reads SEHNR; CDR2 reads FQNEAQ (reference sequence). This CDR3 has 11 residues. Trimming removed 8 bases at V and 8 bases at J, with 9 bases between.

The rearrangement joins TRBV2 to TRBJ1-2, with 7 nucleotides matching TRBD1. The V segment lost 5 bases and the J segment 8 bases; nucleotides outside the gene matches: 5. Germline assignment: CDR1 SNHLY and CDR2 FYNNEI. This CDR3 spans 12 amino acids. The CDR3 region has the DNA TGTGCCAGCAGTTCCGCAGGGGGAGGCTACACCTTC. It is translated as CASSSAGGGYTF.

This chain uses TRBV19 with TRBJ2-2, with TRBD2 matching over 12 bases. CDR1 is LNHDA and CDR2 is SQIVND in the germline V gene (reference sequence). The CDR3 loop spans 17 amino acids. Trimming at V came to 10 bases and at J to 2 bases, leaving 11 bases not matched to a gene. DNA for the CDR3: TGTGCCACCAGGGAGGCTAGCGGGGGGGAAAACACCGGGGAGCTGTTTTTT. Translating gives CATREASGGENTGELFF.

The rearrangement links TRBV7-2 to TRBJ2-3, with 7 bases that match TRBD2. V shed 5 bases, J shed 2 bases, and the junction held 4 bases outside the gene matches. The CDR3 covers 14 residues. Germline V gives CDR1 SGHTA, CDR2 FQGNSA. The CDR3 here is CASSRGVTTDTQYF. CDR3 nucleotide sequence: TGTGCCAGCAGCCGGGGGGTCACCACAGATACGCAGTATTTT.

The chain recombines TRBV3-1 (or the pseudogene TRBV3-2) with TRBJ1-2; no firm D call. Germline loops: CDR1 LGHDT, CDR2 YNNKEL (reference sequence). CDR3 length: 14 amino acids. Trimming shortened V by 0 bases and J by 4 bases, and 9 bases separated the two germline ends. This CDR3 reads CASSQDYNGYGYTF. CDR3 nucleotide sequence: TGTGCCAGCAGCCAAGATTATAACGGCTATGGCTACACCTTC.

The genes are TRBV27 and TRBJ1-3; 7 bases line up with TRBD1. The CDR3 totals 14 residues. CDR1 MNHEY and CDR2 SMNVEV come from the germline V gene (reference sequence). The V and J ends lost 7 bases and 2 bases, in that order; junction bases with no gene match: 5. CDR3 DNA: TGTGCCAGCAAGGGACAGACCGCTGGAAACACCATATATTTT. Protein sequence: CASKGQTAGNTIYF.

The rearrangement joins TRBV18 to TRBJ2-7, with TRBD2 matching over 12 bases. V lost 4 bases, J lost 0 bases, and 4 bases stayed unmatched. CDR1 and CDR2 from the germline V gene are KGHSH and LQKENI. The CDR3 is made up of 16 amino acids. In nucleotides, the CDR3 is TGTGCCAGCTCACGAGGACTAGCGGGGCTCTCCTACGAGCAGTACTTC. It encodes CASSRGLAGLSYEQYF. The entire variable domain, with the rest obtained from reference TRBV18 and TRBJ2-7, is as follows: NAGVMQNPRHLVRRRGQEARLRCSPMKGHSHVYWYRQLPEEGLKFMVYLQKENIIDESGMPKERFSAEFPKEGPSILRIQQVVRGDSAAYFCASSRGLAGLSYEQYFGPGTRLTVT.

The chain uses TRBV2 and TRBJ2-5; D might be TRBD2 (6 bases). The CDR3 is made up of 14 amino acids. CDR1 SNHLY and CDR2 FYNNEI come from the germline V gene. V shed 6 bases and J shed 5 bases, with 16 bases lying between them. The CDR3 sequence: CASSPGTASETQYF. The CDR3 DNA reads TGTGCCAGCAGCCCTGGGACTGCAAGCGAGACCCAGTACTTC.

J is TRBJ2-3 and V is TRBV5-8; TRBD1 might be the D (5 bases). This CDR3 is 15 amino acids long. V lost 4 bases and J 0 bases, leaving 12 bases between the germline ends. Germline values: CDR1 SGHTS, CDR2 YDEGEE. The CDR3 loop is CASSADISSTDTQYF. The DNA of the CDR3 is TGTGCCAGCAGCGCGGACATATCTAGCACAGATACGCAGTATTTT.

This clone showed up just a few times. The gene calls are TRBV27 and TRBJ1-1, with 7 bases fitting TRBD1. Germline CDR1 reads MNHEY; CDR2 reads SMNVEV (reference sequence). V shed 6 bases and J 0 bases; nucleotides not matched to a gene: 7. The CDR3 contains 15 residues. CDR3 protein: CASSNLQGLNTEAFF. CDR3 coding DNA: TGTGCCAGCAGCAACCTACAGGGGCTGAACACTGAAGCTTTCTTT.